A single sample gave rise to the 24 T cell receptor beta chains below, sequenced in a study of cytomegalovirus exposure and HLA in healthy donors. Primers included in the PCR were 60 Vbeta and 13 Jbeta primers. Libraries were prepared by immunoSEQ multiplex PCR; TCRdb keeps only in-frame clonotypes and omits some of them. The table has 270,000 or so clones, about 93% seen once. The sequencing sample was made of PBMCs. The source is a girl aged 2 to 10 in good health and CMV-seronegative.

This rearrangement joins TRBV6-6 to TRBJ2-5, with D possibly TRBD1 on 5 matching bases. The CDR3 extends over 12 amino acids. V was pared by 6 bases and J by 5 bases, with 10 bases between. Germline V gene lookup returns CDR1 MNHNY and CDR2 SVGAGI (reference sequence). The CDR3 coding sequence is TGTGCCAGCAGAGGACAAGGGGAGACCCAGTACTTC. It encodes CASRGQGETQYF.

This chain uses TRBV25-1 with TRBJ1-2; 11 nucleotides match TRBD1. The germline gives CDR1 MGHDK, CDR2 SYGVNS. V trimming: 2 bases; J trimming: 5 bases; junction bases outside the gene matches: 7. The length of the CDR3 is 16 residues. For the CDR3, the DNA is TGTGCCAGCAGTGAACGAGGACAGGGGGCCTGGTATGGCTACACCTTC. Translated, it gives CASSERGQGAWYGYTF.

Here the CDR3 reads CASSVQGLSYEQYF. CDR3 DNA: TGCGCCAGCAGCGTACAGGGTCTCTCCTACGAGCAGTACTTC. This chain connects TRBV5-1 to TRBJ2-7; the D gene is possibly TRBD1 (6 bases). CDR1 SGHRS and CDR2 YFSETQ come from the germline V gene. The ends were cut back, 4 bases at V and 0 bases at J, with 11 bases in the middle. The CDR3 contains 14 residues.

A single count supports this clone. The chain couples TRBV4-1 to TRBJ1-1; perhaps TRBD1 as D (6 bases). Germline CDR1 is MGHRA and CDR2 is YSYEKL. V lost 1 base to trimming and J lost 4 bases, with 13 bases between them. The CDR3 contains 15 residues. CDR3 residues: CASSQGGEGGTEAFF. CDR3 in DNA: TGCGCCAGCAGCCAAGGAGGGGAGGGGGGCACTGAAGCTTTCTTT.

The CDR3 DNA sequence: TGTGCCAGCAGTGATCGGGGTTTATCGGACATTCAGTACTTC. It is translated as CASSDRGLSDIQYF. The rearrangement joins TRBV2 to TRBJ2-4, with D maybe TRBD2 (5 bases). Trimming stripped 3 bases from V and 8 bases from J, with 14 bases between. Germline-derived CDR1 and CDR2 are SNHLY and FYNNEI. This CDR3 is built from 14 residues.

CDR3 amino acids: CATSRDWAGNTEAFF. The CDR3 DNA is TGTGCCACCAGCAGAGATTGGGCGGGGAACACTGAAGCTTTCTTT. The chain carries TRBV15 and TRBJ1-1, with D unclear. CDR1 and CDR2 (germline): LNHNV, YYDKDF (reference sequence). V lost 0 bases and J lost 1, with 9 bases in between. The CDR3 totals 15 residues.

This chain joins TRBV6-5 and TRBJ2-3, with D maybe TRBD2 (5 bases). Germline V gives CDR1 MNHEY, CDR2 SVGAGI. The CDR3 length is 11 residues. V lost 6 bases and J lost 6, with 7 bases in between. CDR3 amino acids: CASRGVDTQYF. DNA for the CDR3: TGTGCCAGCAGGGGAGTGGATACGCAGTATTTT.

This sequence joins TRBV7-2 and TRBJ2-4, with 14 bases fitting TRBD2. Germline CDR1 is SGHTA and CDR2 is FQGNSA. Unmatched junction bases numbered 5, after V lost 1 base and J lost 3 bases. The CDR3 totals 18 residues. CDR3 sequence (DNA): TGTGCCAGCAGCTTAGGACTAGCGGGGGGGCTTGGCAAAAACATTCAGTACTTC. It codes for CASSLGLAGGLGKNIQYF.

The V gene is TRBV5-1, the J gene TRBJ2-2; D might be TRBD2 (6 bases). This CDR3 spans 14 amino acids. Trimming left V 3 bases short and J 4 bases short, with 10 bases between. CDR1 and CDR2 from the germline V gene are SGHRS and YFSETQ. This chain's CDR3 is CASSWEAGTGELFF. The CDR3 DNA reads TGCGCCAGCAGCTGGGAGGCGGGCACCGGGGAGCTGTTTTTT.

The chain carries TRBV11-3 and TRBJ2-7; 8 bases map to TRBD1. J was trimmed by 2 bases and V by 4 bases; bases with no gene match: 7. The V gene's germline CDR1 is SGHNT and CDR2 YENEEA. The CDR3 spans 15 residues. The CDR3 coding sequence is TGTGCCAGCAGCTACGGGACAGGTCCTACCTACGAGCAGTACTTC. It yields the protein CASSYGTGPTYEQYF.

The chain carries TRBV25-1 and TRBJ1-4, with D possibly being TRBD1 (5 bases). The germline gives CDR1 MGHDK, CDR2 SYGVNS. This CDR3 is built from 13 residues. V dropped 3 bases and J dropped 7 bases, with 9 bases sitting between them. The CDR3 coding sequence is TGTGCCAGCAGTGAGGCAGGGCCTGAAAAACTGTTTTTT. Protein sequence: CASSEAGPEKLFF. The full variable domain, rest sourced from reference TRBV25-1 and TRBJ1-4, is EADIYQTPRYLVIGTGKKITLECSQTMGHDKMYWYQQDPGMELHLIHYSYGVNSTEKGDLSSESTVSRIRTEHFPLTLESARPSHTSQYLCASSEAGPEKLFFGSGTQLSVL.

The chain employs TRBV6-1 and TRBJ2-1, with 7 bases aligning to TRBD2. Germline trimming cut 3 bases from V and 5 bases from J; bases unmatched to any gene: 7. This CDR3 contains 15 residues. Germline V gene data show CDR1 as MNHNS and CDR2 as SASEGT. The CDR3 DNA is TGTGCCAGCAGTGACATTGGACTAGGCAACAATGAGCAGTTCTTC. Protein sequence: CASSDIGLGNNEQFF.

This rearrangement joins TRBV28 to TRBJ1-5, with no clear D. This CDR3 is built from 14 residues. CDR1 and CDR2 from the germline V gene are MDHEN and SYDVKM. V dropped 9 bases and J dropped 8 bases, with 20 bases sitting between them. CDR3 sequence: CASEMAGSTEPQHF. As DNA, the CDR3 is TGTGCCAGTGAAATGGCAGGCTCTACTGAGCCCCAGCATTTT.

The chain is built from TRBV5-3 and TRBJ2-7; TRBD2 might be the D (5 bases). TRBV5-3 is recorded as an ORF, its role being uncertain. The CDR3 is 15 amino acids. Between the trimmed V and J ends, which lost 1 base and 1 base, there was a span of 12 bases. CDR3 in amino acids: CARSLIDYLSYEQYF. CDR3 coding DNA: TGTGCCAGAAGCTTGATTGACTACCTATCCTACGAGCAGTACTTC.

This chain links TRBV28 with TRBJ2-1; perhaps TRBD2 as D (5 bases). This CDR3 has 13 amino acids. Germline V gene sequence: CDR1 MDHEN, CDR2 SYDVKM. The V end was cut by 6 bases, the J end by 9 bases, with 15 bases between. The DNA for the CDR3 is TGTGCCAGCAGCACACCCCGGGATAGTGAGCAGTTCTTC. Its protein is CASSTPRDSEQFF.

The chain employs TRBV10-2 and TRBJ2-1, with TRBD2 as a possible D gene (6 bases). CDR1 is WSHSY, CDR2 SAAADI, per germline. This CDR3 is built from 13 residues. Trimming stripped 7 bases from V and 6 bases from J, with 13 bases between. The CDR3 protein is CASNAGRSNEQFF. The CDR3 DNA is TGCGCCAGCAACGCGGGGCGTTCCAATGAGCAGTTCTTC.

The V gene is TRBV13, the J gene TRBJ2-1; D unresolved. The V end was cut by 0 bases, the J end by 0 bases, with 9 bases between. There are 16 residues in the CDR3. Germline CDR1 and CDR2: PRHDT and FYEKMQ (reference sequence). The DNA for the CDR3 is TGTGCCAGCAGCTTAGGTTGGAGTAGCTCCTACAATGAGCAGTTCTTC. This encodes CASSLGWSSSYNEQFF.

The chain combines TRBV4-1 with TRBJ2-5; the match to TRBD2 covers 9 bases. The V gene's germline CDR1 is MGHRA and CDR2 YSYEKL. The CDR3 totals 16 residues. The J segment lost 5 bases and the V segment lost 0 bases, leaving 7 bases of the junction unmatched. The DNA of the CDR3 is TGCGCCAGCAGCCAAGATCAAACGCGGGGGGGGGAGACCCAGTACTTC. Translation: CASSQDQTRGGETQYF.

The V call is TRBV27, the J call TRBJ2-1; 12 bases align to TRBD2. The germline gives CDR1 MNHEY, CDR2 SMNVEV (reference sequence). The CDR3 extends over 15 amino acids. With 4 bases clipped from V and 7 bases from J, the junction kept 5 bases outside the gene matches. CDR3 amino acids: CASSSGTSGWNEQFF. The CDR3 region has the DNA TGTGCCAGCAGTTCAGGGACTAGCGGGTGGAATGAGCAGTTCTTC.

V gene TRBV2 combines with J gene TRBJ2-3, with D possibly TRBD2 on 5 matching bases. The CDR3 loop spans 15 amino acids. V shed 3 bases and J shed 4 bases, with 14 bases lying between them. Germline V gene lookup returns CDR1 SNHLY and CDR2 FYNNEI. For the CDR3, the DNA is TGTGCCAGCAGTGAGCAGCGGCAAGTCGCAGATACGCAGTATTTT. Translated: CASSEQRQVADTQYF.

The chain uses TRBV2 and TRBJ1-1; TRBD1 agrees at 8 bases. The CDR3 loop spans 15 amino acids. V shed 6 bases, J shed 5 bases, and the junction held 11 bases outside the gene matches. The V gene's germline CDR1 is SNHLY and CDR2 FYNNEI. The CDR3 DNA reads TGTGCCAGCAGGACAAGACAGGGGTTGTATACTGAAGCTTTCTTT. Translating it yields CASRTRQGLYTEAFF.

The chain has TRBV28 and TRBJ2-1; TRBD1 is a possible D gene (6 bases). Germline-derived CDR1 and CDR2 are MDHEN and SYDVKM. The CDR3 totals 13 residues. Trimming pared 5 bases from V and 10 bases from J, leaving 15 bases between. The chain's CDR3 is CASSPKTGNEQFF. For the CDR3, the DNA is TGTGCCAGCAGTCCTAAAACAGGGAACGAGCAGTTCTTC.

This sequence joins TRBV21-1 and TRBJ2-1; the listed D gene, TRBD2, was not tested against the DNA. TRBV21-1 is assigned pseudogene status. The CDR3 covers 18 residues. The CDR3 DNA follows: TGTGCCAGCAGCAAAAAAGTCCGAGGGTATAGTCACCACAATGAGCAGTTCTTC. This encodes CASSKKVRGYSHHNEQFF.

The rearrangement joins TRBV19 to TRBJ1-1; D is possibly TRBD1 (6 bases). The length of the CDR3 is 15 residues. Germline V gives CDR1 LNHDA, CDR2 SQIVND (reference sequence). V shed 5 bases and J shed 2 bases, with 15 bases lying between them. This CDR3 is CASSGIGTPNTEAFF. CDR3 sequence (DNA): TGTGCCAGTAGTGGAATCGGGACACCAAACACTGAAGCTTTCTTT.